This is a list of T cell receptor beta chains from one sample in a study of cytomegalovirus exposure and HLA in healthy donors. Sequencing was performed with immunoSEQ multiplex PCR; in TCRdb, only in-frame clones are kept and a portion is missing. The sample carries more than 130,000 clones, 75% to 80% recorded once. The sample comprised PBMCs. All receptors derive from a young man in good health and CMV-seronegative. The CDR3 runs from the conserved cysteine through the conserved F or W. Fields, in order: CDR3 length, D gene, V gene, clone size, J gene, CDR3 protein, CDR3 DNA. A D gene is named only where the DNA matches it firmly. For some rows the clone size is stated as once, few or many, or as a class when expanded; others skip it.

>16|TRBD2|TRBV10-2|NA|TRBJ2-5
CASSAPGLAGAETQYF
TGCGCCAGCAGTGCCCCGGGACTAGCGGGAGCTGAGACCCAGTACTTC
>14|NA|TRBV7-2|NA|TRBJ2-3
CASTSYLSTDTQYF
TGTGCCAGCACTAGCTACCTATCAACAGATACGCAGTATTTT
>15|TRBD2|TRBV2|NA|TRBJ2-3
CASRRGTSGTDTQYF
TGTGCCAGCAGGAGGGGGACTAGCGGCACAGATACGCAGTATTTT
>14|NA|TRBV7-3|NA|TRBJ1-1
CASSPRGHNTEAFF
TGTGCCAGCAGCCCCAGAGGTCATAACACTGAAGCTTTCTTT
>14|NA|TRBV30|NA|TRBJ2-5
CAWSALVPGWEQYF
TGTGCCTGGAGTGCCCTAGTACCGGGGTGGGAGCAGTACTTC
>14|TRBD1|TRBV19|few|TRBJ1-3
CASRETGTGNTIYF
TGTGCCAGTCGAGAGACAGGGACTGGAAACACCATATATTTT
>15|TRBD1|TRBV19|NA|TRBJ1-1
CASSIGLGGNTEAFF
TGTGCCAGTAGTATAGGGTTAGGGGGCAACACTGAAGCTTTCTTT
>16|TRBD2|TRBV5-1|NA|TRBJ2-2
CASSPDRDYLLGELFF
TGCGCCAGCAGCCCTGACCGGGACTACCTCCTCGGGGAGCTGTTTTTT
>15|TRBD2|TRBV5-4|NA|TRBJ2-3
CASSLDSGGTDTQYF
TGTGCCAGCAGCTTGGACAGCGGGGGGACAGATACGCAGTATTTT
>15|TRBD2|TRBV11-2|NA|TRBJ2-3
CASSSAPGRGGTQYF
TGTGCCAGCAGCTCAGCCCCCGGGCGCGGGGGTACGCAGTATTTT
>14|NA|TRBV6-1|NA|TRBJ2-5
CASSARGSEETQYF
TGTGCCAGCAGTGCTAGGGGTTCGGAAGAGACCCAGTACTTC
>13|TRBD1|TRBV30|NA|TRBJ1-4
CAWATGPNEKLFF
TGTGCCTGGGCGACAGGGCCTAATGAAAAACTGTTTTTT
>16|TRBD1|TRBV25-1|NA|TRBJ2-7
CASSDGDSFSIYEQYF
TGTGCCAGCAGTGATGGGGACAGCTTTTCGATCTACGAGCAGTACTTC
>14|TRBD2|TRBV12-5|NA|TRBJ2-1
CASGLSGRYNEQFF
TGTGCTAGTGGTTTAAGCGGGAGGTACAATGAGCAGTTCTTC
>15|NA|TRBV19|few|TRBJ1-6
CASSMRLTGGSPLHF
TGTGCCAGTAGTATGCGGTTGACGGGTGGTTCACCCCTCCACTTT
>16|TRBD2|TRBV2|NA|TRBJ2-5
CASSLTQTSLSETQYF
TGTGCCAGCAGCTTAACACAGACTAGCTTGAGTGAGACCCAGTACTTC
>15|NA|TRBV11-2|NA|TRBJ1-4
CASSLEAVPNEKLFF
TGTGCCAGCAGCTTAGAGGCGGTGCCTAATGAAAAACTGTTTTTT
>13|TRBD1|TRBV6-1|NA|TRBJ1-1
CASIGQGLTEAFF
TGTGCCAGCATAGGACAGGGCTTAACTGAAGCTTTCTTT
>18|NA|TRBV19|once|TRBJ2-6
CASSNRQLRLSGANVLTF
TGTGCCAGTAGTAACAGGCAGCTCCGACTTTCTGGGGCCAACGTCCTGACTTTC
>18|TRBD1|TRBV15|NA|TRBJ1-4
CATRSLGQGRAKNEKLFF
TGTGCCACCAGGTCCCTTGGACAGGGGCGAGCGAAGAATGAAAAACTGTTTTTT
>15|TRBD1|TRBV29-1|NA|TRBJ2-7
CSVEDPDRGSNEQYF
TGCAGCGTTGAAGATCCTGACAGGGGGAGCAACGAGCAGTACTTC
>20|TRBD2|TRBV9|once|TRBJ2-2
CASSATGTSGRALDTGELFF
TGTGCCAGCAGCGCAACCGGGACTAGCGGGAGGGCTTTGGACACCGGGGAGCTGTTTTTT
>16|NA|TRBV15|once|TRBJ1-3
CATSRDGSSSGNTIYF
TGTGCCACCAGCAGAGATGGGAGCAGCTCTGGAAACACCATATATTTT
>12|TRBD1|TRBV29-1|NA|TRBJ1-1
CSVEVGTGKAFF
TGCAGCGTTGAAGTAGGGACAGGGAAAGCTTTCTTT
>15|NA|TRBV4-1|NA|TRBJ1-5
CASSQDEGLNQPQHF
TGCGCCAGCAGCCAAGATGAGGGCCTGAATCAGCCCCAGCATTTT
>15|TRBD1|TRBV13|NA|TRBJ2-7
CASSPDSGQIYEQYF
TGTGCCAGCAGCCCGGATTCGGGACAGATCTACGAGCAGTACTTC
>16|NA|TRBV11-2|NA|TRBJ1-5
CASSPNSVVGNQPQHF
TGTGCCAGCAGCCCAAACTCGGTCGTTGGCAATCAGCCCCAGCATTTT
>13|NA|TRBV10-3|NA|TRBJ1-1
CAISDEVNTEAFF
TGTGCCATCAGTGACGAGGTCAACACTGAAGCTTTCTTT
>15|NA|TRBV7-9|NA|TRBJ1-1
CASSLRGPMNTEAFF
TGTGCCAGCAGCTTAAGGGGCCCTATGAACACTGAAGCTTTCTTT
>14|NA|TRBV5-6|NA|TRBJ2-5
CASSFGTNEETQYF
TGTGCCAGCAGCTTTGGGACAAACGAAGAGACCCAGTACTTC